Presented here are 17 T cell receptor beta chains from one specimen sequenced in a study of blood T cell repertoires in COVID-19 (dated by TCRdb to about 2020). The library was prepared using the immunoSEQ multiplex PCR assay. In TCRdb, the immuneACCESS table is reduced to in-frame sequences with V and J assigned. These tables do not hold every clone; where another copy was compared, an unresolved V gene accounts for under half, and the others remain unexplained. Across this sample there are under 200,000 clones, with approximately 84% seen only once. The top ten clones comprise under 6% of the sample. Input material: peripheral blood. Receptor source: a woman between 45 and 60 years old with COVID-19, enrolled during active disease.

The rearrangement uses TRBV9 and TRBJ2-5, with 12 bases aligning to TRBD1. After removal of 2 bases from V and 12 bases from J, the junction contained 8 bases not matched to a gene. The CDR3 extends over 14 amino acids. The germline V gene encodes CDR1 SGDLS and CDR2 YYNGEE. The CDR3 bases are TGTGCCAGCAGCGTTTCAGGGACAGGGGGCCTGGAGTACTTC. It translates to CASSVSGTGGLEYF.

V and J are TRBV11-2 and TRBJ2-5; 8 bases are shared with TRBD1. Trimming removed 1 base from V and 0 bases from J; junction bases left unmatched: 4. The length of the CDR3 is 16 residues. Germline V gene sequence: CDR1 SGHAT, CDR2 FQNNGV. The CDR3 sequence: CASSLGRQGNQETQYF. The DNA of the CDR3 is TGTGCCAGCAGCTTAGGGCGACAGGGGAACCAAGAGACCCAGTACTTC.

This clone has just one count. The chain joins TRBV5-1 to TRBJ1-4; a weak D match, TRBD1 (5 bases). From germline, CDR1 is SGHRS and CDR2 YFSETQ. This CDR3 has 15 amino acids. Trimming removed 0 bases at V and 3 bases at J, with 9 bases between. CDR3 sequence: CASSLVGAANEKLFF. The DNA for the CDR3 is TGCGCCAGCAGCTTGGTAGGGGCTGCTAATGAAAAACTGTTTTTT.

The chain combines TRBV5-1 with TRBJ2-5; maybe TRBD1 (6 bases). CDR1 and CDR2 (germline): SGHRS, YFSETQ. The germline V and J ends were trimmed by 0 bases and 2 bases, with 8 bases remaining between them. The CDR3 contains 14 residues. This CDR3 is CASSLGDTQETQYF. The DNA for the CDR3 is TGCGCCAGCAGCTTGGGGGACACTCAAGAGACCCAGTACTTC.

The rearrangement joins TRBV2 to TRBJ2-7, with D possibly being TRBD2 (6 bases). The V end lost 7 bases, the J end lost 7 bases, and 17 bases lay between the germline ends. Germline V gives CDR1 SNHLY, CDR2 FYNNEI. The CDR3 covers 13 residues. The CDR3 DNA sequence: TGTGCCAGCAAGCCGGGACCCGGGGGTGAGCAGTACTTC. Its protein is CASKPGPGGEQYF.

The DNA for the CDR3 is TGTGCCTGGAGTTTAATTTCCGGGGGAGGTCACACAGATACGCAGTATTTT. Protein: CAWSLISGGGHTDTQYF. The chain couples TRBV30 to TRBJ2-3, with TRBD2 as a possible D gene (6 bases). Trimming took off 2 bases at V and 2 bases at J, with 20 bases between the two ends. CDR1 and CDR2 (germline): GTSNPN, SVGIG (reference sequence). The CDR3 spans 17 residues.

The chain carries TRBV4-1 and TRBJ2-1, with a weak D call TRBD2 (6 bases). Trimming took 6 bases from V and 15 from J, leaving 15 bases between them. CDR3 length equals 11 residues. Germline lookup yields CDR1 MGHRA and CDR2 YSYEKL. Written as DNA, the CDR3 is TGCGCCAGCAGTCGAGACGGGACTCGGTTCTTC. Its translation is CASSRDGTRFF.

For the CDR3, the DNA is TGTGCCAGCAGCTTAGGGCGACAGGGATGGGCCTCCTACGAGCAGTACTTC. This encodes CASSLGRQGWASYEQYF. The chain has TRBV7-2 and TRBJ2-7, with TRBD1 matching over 7 bases. This CDR3 comprises 17 residues. V lost 1 base to trimming and J lost 0 bases; unmatched junction nucleotides: 9. Germline CDR1 SGHTA, CDR2 FQGNSA.

The V call is TRBV19, the J call TRBJ2-1, with TRBD2 as a possible D gene (6 bases). CDR3 length: 15 amino acids. V shed 4 bases and J shed 0 bases, with 10 bases lying between them. CDR1 is LNHDA and CDR2 is SQIVND in the germline V gene (reference sequence). Here the CDR3 DNA reads TGTGCCAGTAGTAACGGGGGTTCCTCCTACAATGAGCAGTTCTTC. Protein product: CASSNGGSSYNEQFF.

This clone came up once. This chain connects TRBV2 to TRBJ1-1; D gene ambiguous. Trimming shortened V by 6 bases and J by 0 bases, and 14 bases separated the two germline ends. From germline, CDR1 is SNHLY and CDR2 FYNNEI. The CDR3 spans 15 residues. The DNA of the CDR3 is TGTGCCAGCAGCTCCGGGTCAACCCTGAACACTGAAGCTTTCTTT. Translating it yields CASSSGSTLNTEAFF.

This clone appeared a single time. The CDR3 sequence: CASRQPGAHGYTF. In nucleotides, the CDR3 is TGTGCCAGCAGGCAGCCAGGGGCACATGGCTACACCTTC. The chain has TRBV27 and TRBJ1-2; possible D gene TRBD1, 6 bases. The CDR3 sequence is 13 residues long. Trimming removed 6 bases from V and 6 bases from J, with 14 bases in between. The germline gives CDR1 MNHEY, CDR2 SMNVEV (reference sequence).

The J gene is TRBJ2-3, the V gene TRBV3-1 (or the pseudogene TRBV3-2); possible D gene TRBD1, 6 bases. Germline V CDR1 and CDR2: LGHDT, YNNKEL (reference sequence). The CDR3 spans 15 residues. V gave up 3 bases and J gave up 3 bases, with 13 bases separating them. The CDR3 loop reads CASSQLQGMTDTQYF. CDR3 nucleotide sequence: TGTGCCAGCAGCCAGCTACAGGGTATGACAGATACGCAGTATTTT.

In this sample, this clone turned up a few times. This chain joins TRBV6-5 and TRBJ2-7; D remains ambiguous. Trimming pared 10 bases from V and 4 bases from J, leaving 20 bases between. This CDR3 has 14 amino acids. Per the germline V gene, CDR1 is MNHEY and CDR2 is SVGAGI. CDR3 amino acids: CAILDLVGRYEQYF. The CDR3, as DNA: TGTGCCATCTTGGATTTGGTGGGCAGATACGAGCAGTACTTC.

This clone appeared a single time. V usage is TRBV6-5 and J usage is TRBJ1-3; no definite D call. CDR1 and CDR2 (germline): MNHEY, SVGAGI. CDR3 size: 14 residues. The V end was cut by 8 bases, the J end by 0 bases, with 11 bases between. CDR3 residues: CASRSTFSGNTIYF. The CDR3 DNA reads as TGTGCCAGCCGATCGACTTTCTCTGGAAACACCATATATTTT.

This chain joins TRBV3-1 (or the pseudogene TRBV3-2) and TRBJ2-2, with 8 bases lining up with TRBD1. V was pared by 8 bases and J by 3 bases, with 8 bases of the junction left unmatched. The CDR3 has 15 residues. CDR1 LGHDT and CDR2 YNNKEL come from the germline V gene (reference sequence). CDR3 protein: CASGLQGVDTGELFF. For the CDR3, the DNA is TGTGCCAGCGGACTACAGGGGGTCGACACCGGGGAGCTGTTTTTT.

This clone has a single count. The chain joins TRBV7-2 to TRBJ2-1; unclear D gene. CDR3 size: 15 residues. Germline V gives CDR1 SGHTA, CDR2 FQGNSA. Trimming removed 4 bases at V and 0 bases at J, with 10 bases between. The CDR3 coding sequence is TGTGCCAGCAGCTATTTCTACAGCTCCTACAATGAGCAGTTCTTC. Its translation is CASSYFYSSYNEQFF. Full variable domain (remainder filled in from reference TRBV7-2 and TRBJ2-1): GAGVSQSPSNKVTEKGKDVELRCDPISGHTALYWYRQSLGQGLEFLIYFQGNSAPDKSGLPSDRFSAERTGGSVSTLTIQRTQQEDSAVYLCASSYFYSSYNEQFFGPGTRLTVL.

CDR3 coding DNA: TGCGCCAGCAGCTTGGTTGGGAGTCAGAACACTGAAGCTTTCTTT. It translates to CASSLVGSQNTEAFF. This sequence joins TRBV5-1 and TRBJ1-1, with unresolved D. The CDR3 spans 15 residues. Per the germline V gene, CDR1 is SGHRS and CDR2 is YFSETQ. V shed 0 bases and J shed 1 base, with 10 bases lying between them.